These 24 T cell receptor beta chains were sequenced from one sample in a study of blood T cells in healthy people across ages. A J-beta primer mix and a sample-barcoded 5' primer were used in a second PCR of about 7 to 12 cycles. TCRdb analysed the 5' RACE reads with MiXCR anew, one entry per CDR3 protein. This sample carries 1.5 million to 2 million distinct CDR3 sequences, 34% of them seen once, and the ten largest clones take approximately 10%. Material: blood. The receptors here all came from a woman aged 25 to 39 in good health.

This chain links TRBV6-1 with TRBJ2-7, with D maybe TRBD1 (5 bases). With 3 bases removed from V and 0 bases from J, the gap between germline ends came to 12 bases. Germline V lookup: CDR1 MNHNS, CDR2 SASEGT. This CDR3 has 15 amino acids. DNA for the CDR3: TGTGCCAGCAGTGACCAGTTTAGGGGCTCCTACGAGCAGTACTTC. Amino acid sequence: CASSDQFRGSYEQYF.

This clonotype was detected only a few times. The V and J genes are TRBV5-1 and TRBJ1-4, with 8 bases matching TRBD1. CDR1 SGHRS and CDR2 YFSETQ come from the germline V gene. This CDR3 is 16 amino acids long. Losses at the gene ends were 0 bases for V and 7 bases for J; bases not matched to a gene: 8. The CDR3 DNA is TGCGCCAGCAGCTTGGAGACAGGGGATAGGAGTGAAAAACTGTTTTTT. This translates into CASSLETGDRSEKLFF.

V is TRBV3-1 and J is TRBJ2-2, with 11 nucleotides matching TRBD2. The V gene's germline CDR1 is LGHDT and CDR2 YNNKEL (reference sequence). This CDR3 region has 17 residues. V dropped 2 bases and J dropped 4; count of bases not matched to a gene: 6. This CDR3 is CASSQPGLAGRTGELFF. CDR3 nucleotide sequence: TGTGCCAGCAGCCAACCCGGACTAGCGGGTCGCACCGGGGAGCTGTTTTTT.

The chain couples TRBV4-1 to TRBJ2-1; no firm D call. Trimming shortened V by 5 bases and J by 4 bases, and 18 bases separated the two germline ends. Germline CDR1 and CDR2: MGHRA and YSYEKL. This CDR3 has 16 residues. CDR3 loop: CASSEYQAELYNEQFF. The CDR3 nucleotides read TGCGCCAGCAGCGAGTATCAGGCCGAATTATACAATGAGCAGTTCTTC.

The rearrangement joins TRBV9 to TRBJ1-2; 11 bases are a match to TRBD1. The CDR3 runs to 17 residues. In germline, CDR1 is SGDLS, CDR2 YYNGEE. V lost 2 bases and J lost 6; bases outside the gene matches: 12. CDR3 amino acids: CASSVVPGQGGTDGYTF. CDR3 sequence (DNA): TGTGCCAGCAGCGTGGTACCGGGACAGGGGGGCACAGATGGCTACACCTTC.

This chain uses TRBV7-2 with TRBJ2-7; 8 bases are a match to TRBD2. The CDR3 loop spans 15 amino acids. Unmatched junction bases numbered 10, after V lost 5 bases and J lost 4 bases. Germline loops: CDR1 SGHTA, CDR2 FQGNSA. The CDR3 loop reads CASSVREGLGYEQYF. As DNA, the CDR3 is TGTGCCAGCAGCGTCCGTGAGGGACTAGGTTACGAGCAGTACTTC.

The V gene is TRBV5-1, the J gene TRBJ2-3; D not resolved. The CDR3 runs to 17 residues. Looked up from germline, CDR1 is SGHRS and CDR2 is YFSETQ. V shed 2 bases and J shed 4 bases, with 20 bases lying between them. CDR3 sequence (DNA): TGCGCCAGCAGCTTATTTGCGTCCCCAACTCCCGCAGATACGCAGTATTTT. Its protein product is CASSLFASPTPADTQYF. The full variable domain, in which reference TRBV5-1 and TRBJ2-3 provide the parts outside the CDR3, is KAGVTQTPRYLIKTRGQQVTLSCSPISGHRSVSWYQQTPGQGLQFLFEYFSETQRNKGNFPGRFSGRQFSNSRSEMNVSTLELGDSALYLCASSLFASPTPADTQYFGPGTRLTVL.

The chain uses TRBV24-1 and TRBJ2-1; D not resolved. Trimming took 4 bases from V and 1 from J, leaving 4 bases between them. Germline V gives CDR1 KGHDR, CDR2 SFDVKD. The CDR3 covers 13 residues. For the CDR3, the DNA is TGTGCCACCAGTGACGGTTCCTACAATGAGCAGTTCTTC. Its protein product is CATSDGSYNEQFF.

The gene calls are TRBV9 and TRBJ2-6, with TRBD1 identical over 7 bases. V lost 4 bases and J lost 0; bases outside the gene matches: 10. The germline V gene has CDR1 SGDLS and CDR2 YYNGEE. The CDR3 is 18 amino acids. CDR3 coding DNA: TGTGCCAGCAGCCCTGGGGACAGCTTTTCCTCTGGGGCCAACGTCCTGACTTTC. It specifies CASSPGDSFSSGANVLTF.

This clonotype was seen repeatedly, ten times or more. This sequence joins TRBV29-1 and TRBJ2-7; 7 bases are a match to TRBD1. The V gene's germline CDR1 is SQVTM and CDR2 ANQGSEA. The V gene end was trimmed by 7 bases and the J gene end by 5 bases; junction bases not matched to a gene: 8. This CDR3 has 12 residues. This chain's CDR3 is CSALDRAHEQYF. For the CDR3, the DNA is TGCAGCGCCCTCGACAGGGCCCACGAGCAGTACTTC.

This clonotype was counted a few times. This chain links TRBV24-1 with TRBJ2-1; no definite D call. Trimming removed 6 bases at V and 10 bases at J, with 9 bases between. Germline V gives CDR1 KGHDR, CDR2 SFDVKD. CDR3 length: 11 amino acids. The CDR3 here is CATSLEREQFF. CDR3 bases: TGTGCCACCAGTTTGGAACGAGAGCAGTTCTTC.

This clonotype has only a few counts. This chain links TRBV7-2 with TRBJ2-5; D could derive from TRBD1 or TRBD2 (5 bases each). The V end was cut by 1 base, the J end by 9 bases, with 21 bases between. CDR1 is SGHTA, CDR2 FQGNSA, per germline. The CDR3 runs 16 residues. CDR3 in amino acids: CASSLGQGDWLAAQYF. The CDR3 DNA sequence: TGTGCCAGCAGCTTAGGGCAGGGAGACTGGCTGGCGGCCCAGTACTTC.

Only a few counts were recorded for this clonotype. It is unclear where the CDR3 begins or ends on the DNA, so no DNA is shown, and the CDR3 is as TCRdb lists it. The chain couples TRBV12-3 or TRBV12-4 to TRBJ1-1; the DNA was not compared with TRBD1, the D call given in the table. Ends included, the CDR3 has 12 residues. The CDR3 sequence: CASILGGAEAFF.

This clonotype has ten or more counts. The chain couples TRBV10-3 to TRBJ2-3; 7 bases align to TRBD2. The J segment lost 0 bases and the V segment lost 4 bases, leaving 4 bases of the junction unmatched. The CDR3 loop spans 15 amino acids. Germline V lookup: CDR1 ENHRY, CDR2 SYGVKD. The CDR3 sequence is CAISVGTTSTDTQYF. The CDR3 nucleotides are TGTGCCATCAGTGTTGGGACTACCAGCACAGATACGCAGTATTTT.

J is TRBJ2-1 and V is TRBV11-2; possibly TRBD1 or TRBD2 for D (6 bases each). The CDR3 is 15 amino acids. Trimming took off 5 bases at V and 8 bases at J, with 19 bases between the two ends. The germline V gene encodes CDR1 SGHAT and CDR2 FQNNGV. The CDR3 nucleotides read TGTGCCAGCAGCCCTCCGGGGGCCCTCCCCGATGAGCAGTTCTTC. Its translation is CASSPPGALPDEQFF.

The CDR3 here is CTSSQDYRGKGEQYF. The CDR3 DNA sequence: TGCACCAGCAGCCAAGATTACAGGGGGAAGGGCGAGCAGTACTTC. The genes are TRBV1 and TRBJ2-4; whether TRBD1, the table's D call, matches the DNA was not checked. Matching the DNA end better, TRBJ2-7 makes the J call doubtful. TRBV1 is given as a pseudogene. CDR3 length: 15 residues.

This clonotype was seen more than once but under ten times. J is TRBJ2-5 and V is TRBV7-9; D may be TRBD2 (6 bases). The length of the CDR3 is 14 residues. The germline gives CDR1 SEHNR, CDR2 FQNEAQ (reference sequence). The germline V and J ends were trimmed by 4 bases and 2 bases, with 11 bases remaining between them. CDR3 DNA: TGTGCCAGCAGCTACGGGAGCGCGCAAGAGACCCAGTACTTC. Translating it yields CASSYGSAQETQYF.

As concerns this clonotype: A read error is possible here, since a much larger clone lies one base away. The rearrangement joins TRBV12-3 or TRBV12-4 to TRBJ2-1, with no clear D. The CDR3 has 14 amino acids. CDR3 sequence reads: CASSLSLNNNVQFF. In DNA, the CDR3 is TGTGCCAGCAGTTTAAGCCTTAACAACAATGTGCAGTTCTTC.

This clonotype was counted a single time. The chain links TRBV7-9 to TRBJ1-4; D ambiguous. Germline lookup yields CDR1 SEHNR and CDR2 FQNEAQ (reference sequence). V was clipped by 5 bases and J by 11 bases, with 18 bases between them. The CDR3 sequence is 14 residues long. The CDR3 DNA reads TGTGCCAGCAGCGACGCACCTTACAATTCCAAACTGTTTTTT. Protein sequence: CASSDAPYNSKLFF.

The chain links TRBV5-1 to TRBJ2-1; 10 nucleotides line up with TRBD2. With V trimmed by 3 bases and J by 4 bases, 7 bases remained unmatched. This CDR3 spans 16 amino acids. The germline CDR1 and CDR2 sequences are SGHRS and YFSETQ. CDR3 sequence (DNA): TGCGCCAGCAGCTCATCGGGACTAGCGTCATACAATGAGCAGTTCTTC. Amino acid sequence: CASSSSGLASYNEQFF.

The V call is TRBV12-3 or TRBV12-4, the J call TRBJ2-1, with 9 bases lining up with TRBD2. The CDR3 loop spans 15 amino acids. With 6 bases clipped from V and 5 bases from J, the junction kept 8 bases outside the gene matches. The CDR3 region has the DNA TGTGCCAGCAGCATTTGGCGGGAGGGCCACAATGAGCAGTTCTTC. Protein sequence: CASSIWREGHNEQFF.

This clonotype has just a few counts. This chain connects TRBV20-1 to TRBJ2-5, with 9 bases fitting TRBD2. Per the germline V gene, CDR1 is DFQATT and CDR2 is SNEGSKA (reference sequence). The CDR3 has 18 residues. V was pared by 0 bases and J by 5 bases, with 16 bases of the junction left unmatched. CDR3 sequence (DNA): TGCAGTGCTAGAGATTGGGGGGTCCAGGTAGCGGGGGAGGAGACCCAGTACTTC. This gives the protein CSARDWGVQVAGEETQYF.

This chain links TRBV18 with TRBJ1-2; 7 bases are a match to TRBD1. The CDR3 is made up of 15 amino acids. With V trimmed by 3 bases and J by 4 bases, 8 bases remained unmatched. In germline, CDR1 is KGHSH, CDR2 LQKENI. CDR3 residues: CASSPVETGPYGYTF. Written as DNA, the CDR3 is TGTGCCAGCTCACCGGTGGAGACAGGGCCCTATGGCTACACCTTC.

The chain combines TRBV4-1 with TRBJ1-1; possibly TRBD1 for D (5 bases). Germline CDR1 reads MGHRA; CDR2 reads YSYEKL. The CDR3 is 13 amino acids. Trimming cost V 7 bases and J 4 bases, with 13 bases left between them. CDR3 in DNA: TGCGCCAGCAACCCTTCGGGGACCACTGAAGCTTTCTTT. Its protein product is CASNPSGTTEAFF.